Given below is one T cell receptor (beta chain) in context. The sample holds one count of this clone. What this receptor recognizes is not known. No qualities accompany the bases; no much larger clone lies one base away. Receptor amplification or capture employed the immunoSEQ multiplex PCR assay. For the multiplex PCR, a mixture combining 60 forward primers for TCR Vbeta segments and 13 reverse primers for TCR Jbeta segments was used. A multiplex PCR assay on genomic DNA amplified the CDR3 region of rearranged TCR beta genes. The Illumina HiSeq System was used to sequence the amplified TCR beta libraries as 87-base-pair reads. The original pipeline was this. A later analysis tallied some 79 million unique TCR beta chains across the 666 repertoires, and around 10 million of those chains were shared by two or more donors. To remove PCR and sequencing errors, raw reads were error-corrected and collapsed into unique sequences using a nearest-neighbor algorithm that merged closely related sequences. CDR3 sequences were aligned to IMGT reference sequences to assign V, D and J gene segments. For a sequence to be retained, a match of at least six nucleotides was required to both a V gene segment and a J gene segment. A rearrangement was called productive if the CDR3 had no stop codons and remained in frame with V and J, and every other rearrangement was called non-productive. CDR3 was defined according to IMGT convention as the region running from the second conserved V-encoded cysteine to the conserved J-encoded phenylalanine. The earlier analysis of about 590 of the donors excluded sequences that lacked an unambiguous match to a single V gene segment. An earlier analysis of 500 to 600 of the donors classified V segments as functional when productive rearrangements were above 56.7% and as segregating when the standard deviation between donors was above 5%. A statistical classification framework was built to diagnose cytomegalovirus status from the catalog of TCR beta chain sequences. In a later analysis, V and J genes were assigned by comparing TCR nucleotide sequences against IMGT/GENE-DB human TR gene sequences. Using the TCRdist pipeline, a later analysis assigned CDR3 sequences along with most-parsimonious VDJ recombination scenarios. In a later analysis, each TCR beta chain was defined by its CDR3 amino acid sequence together with its V-gene family, and reads lacking a unique V-gene family were excluded. As a way to deal with suspected cross-contamination and a sequencing artifact, a later analysis dropped nearly 600 nucleotide sequences that were highly shared and had low generation probability. A later analysis calculated a clonal expansion index for each public chain from normalized within-repertoire ranks of inferred template counts. In a later analysis, generation probabilities were computed using a VDJ recombination model fitted to out-of-frame rearrangements, and the results were checked against IGoR. Hypergeometric tests were used in a later analysis to score TCR-TCR, TCR-HLA and TCR-CMV co-occurrence, with a repertoire-size bias correction applied to the TCR pairs. To estimate false discovery rates, a later analysis permuted the HLA or CMV assignments 20 times. In a later analysis, co-occurring TCRs were grouped with DBSCAN, and TCRdist sequence similarity was added when clustering was performed within HLA-allele-positive subsets. Repertoires with fewer than 30,000 or more than 120,000 public chains, plus five repertoires with anomalous nucleotide sharing, were excluded from co-occurrence clustering. Imported from immuneACCESS, the table was reduced by TCRdb to in-frame sequences with V and J called. These copies leave out some clones; in studies compared against another copy, an unresolved V gene accounts for under half, and the cause of the remainder is not known. V and J calls and clone size follow that table, whereas D and trimming were derived from the DNA. This sample has about 140,000 clones in its table, and about three quarters of those were observed once. The ten largest clones take up 10% of the sample.

The CDR3 runs 15 amino acids, cysteine and phenylalanine included. Only CDR3 DNA is held: 45 bases, read in frame from base 1. CDR1 and CDR2, per the germline V gene (reference sequence), are WNHNN and SYGVQD. V and J lose 2 bases and 2 bases, and a span of 9 bases separates them. The data stem from a study of cytomegalovirus exposure and HLA in healthy donors (dated by TCRdb to 2016 to 2017). In terms of the full investigation: In an earlier analysis of 550 to 750 of the donors, 250 to 350 Gb of sequence data and some 100 million unique TCR beta sequences from about 179 million T cells were reported. The study used immunosequencing to profile the T cell repertoires of some 600 subjects and linked those repertoires to cytomegalovirus serostatus. A later analysis re-examined previously published TCR beta repertoires from hundreds of donors and added high-resolution HLA genotyping to investigate patterns of TCR occurrence. Genome-wide SNP genotypes for about 65% of the 666 donors were used in a later genetic analysis, which treated that subset as a discovery cohort. The study aimed to test whether signatures of past pathogen exposure could be identified by cataloging public T cell receptors. To predict cytomegalovirus infection status, the study combined high-throughput TCR immunosequencing, statistical association of individual TCRs with disease status, and machine learning. Roughly five DR-DQ haplotypes were handled as single units for association and clustering, since linkage in the cohort was strong. Donor age, sex, ethnicity and CMV serostatus were compiled together with the repertoire data. Every discovery cohort repertoire had been produced on one sequencing platform. The genetic ancestry cluster associated with self-reported Caucasian donors included about four fifths of the roughly 410 genotyped donors. Besides the first cohort of around 700 subjects, a separate validation cohort made up of over 100 different subjects was used. Roughly 300 gigabases of sequencing data and around 80 million unique TCR sequences made up an early release that covered approximately 700 HLA-typed donors. Among 350 to 400 genotyped donors of the cohort, an average of 235,054 unique TCR beta nucleotide sequences were sequenced per donor, 15% to 20% of them non-productive. The later analysis used no new phenotypic data to find candidate immune exposures, relying instead on TCR beta sequences and their occurrence across donors. Typing coverage varied by locus: roughly 620-640 donors for A, B, C, DRB1 and DQB1; more than 500 for DQA1; about 570 for DPA1; 450 to 480 for DPB1. Both class I and class II loci were covered by HLA typing, at four-digit resolution. In an earlier analysis of more than 550 of the donors, high-throughput TCR beta sequencing was used to judge whether each TCR beta V gene segment behaved as functional or pseudogenic. Study-wide findings and limitations: Correlated functional status among segregating V segments might reflect linkage disequilibrium, but an unknown experimental factor could not be ruled out. The 87-base-pair reads could not distinguish some IMGT-functional V segments, including TRBV6-2 and TRBV6-3, so those segments were excluded. At a false discovery rate of 0.05, a later analysis linked fewer than 20,000 TCR beta sequences to specific HLA alleles. Because counts were too low, about 17 rarely observed V segments, including chromosome 9 orphons, were excluded from the earlier analysis of several hundred of the donors. The study listed over 150 TCR beta chains as associated with cytomegalovirus. A later genetic analysis reported fewer N-insertions in productive TCRs among donors in an Asian-associated ancestry cluster than the approximately 700-donor mean. The presence/absence analyses assumed that sequencing depth was roughly uniform across donors, and that assumption may not be true. HLA typing was unavailable for some donors at each locus, so association tests used only the typed subset. In a later genetic analysis, a missense DCLRE1C variant was associated with V-gene and J-gene trimming of TCR beta chains, and the association was replicated in an independent cohort. The classifier was reported to diagnose cytomegalovirus status with high specificity and sensitivity in both the original cohort and the validation cohort. The cohort was sequenced for TCR beta chains only, and without alpha or paired-chain data the features that could be detected were limited. For the cohort, immune exposure information was limited to CMV serostatus. In a later analysis, HLA-associated TCR beta chains showed more clonal expansion and lower generation probabilities than non-associated chains that were equally common. According to a later analysis, most CMV-associated TCR beta chains appeared to be HLA-restricted, and the HLA associations seemed to be driven largely by CMV exposure. A further reported finding was that TCR beta sequences accurately predicted the HLA-A and HLA-B alleles for most subjects in the first cohort. The authors suggested that the approach could potentially be generalized to other disease states and immunological phenotypes. When HLA alleles, especially DR and DQ, strongly co-occurred, TCR associations were difficult to assign to individual alleles. Most TCR sequences were seen in very few donors, while some public TCRs were found in many individuals. A cluster of highly shared sequence variants was judged likely to be a technical artifact of the sequencing pipeline. An earlier analysis of approximately 530 of the donors showed that most TCR beta V segments appeared in productive rearrangements either about 90% or about 30% of the time, which broadly matched IMGT annotations. A later analysis found that TCR association rates varied across HLA loci, with DRB1 alleles showing the most associated TCRs and HLA-C alleles the fewest. In a later analysis, several top co-occurrence clusters were reported to appear linked to parvovirus B19, influenza, CMV and Epstein-Barr virus. In vitro tests confirmed that a few of the cytomegalovirus-associated TCR beta chains recognize cytomegalovirus antigens.

The cohort comprised around 690 healthy bone marrow donors. At the time of sampling, every cohort member was nominally healthy, though immune exposures that went unrecorded were likely present. The donor tested CMV seropositive and was one of the 289 seropositive cohort members. Every donor gave a peripheral blood sample, and the peripheral blood mononuclear cells from that sample were used for TCR beta sequencing. Genomic DNA was extracted from the blood cell samples with the Qiagen DNeasy Blood Extraction Kit. The specimen was PBMCs. This chain joins TRBV10-1 to TRBJ2-2, and TRBD2 may be the D gene, going by 5 matching bases. The sequence was obtained from a man younger than 40 in good health and CMV-seropositive. CDR3 reads: CASSERGDNTGELFF. The DNA sequence is as follows: TGCGCCAGCAGTGAGCGGGGTGACAACACCGGGGAGCTGTTTTTT.